One sample yielded the 31 T cell receptor beta chains listed below, sequenced in a study of blood T cell repertoires in COVID-19. Libraries were prepared by immunoSEQ multiplex PCR; TCRdb keeps only in-frame clonotypes and omits some of them. Found here are around 130,000 clones, 80% to 90% of them singletons; the top ten hold roughly a quarter. The sample comprised peripheral blood. The receptor source for this set is a man in his 70s with active or convalescent COVID-19.

This clone came up a few times. This rearrangement joins TRBV4-2 to TRBJ2-6, with 8 bases fitting TRBD1. CDR1 LGHNA and CDR2 YNFKEQ come from the germline V gene. This CDR3 comprises 18 residues. Trimming took 0 bases from V and 2 from J; bases not matched to a gene: 6. The CDR3 spells CASSQDRQGAAGANVLTF. The CDR3 DNA reads as TGTGCCAGCAGCCAAGATCGGCAGGGGGCTGCTGGGGCCAACGTCCTGACTTTC.

V and J are TRBV30 and TRBJ2-7, with 10 positions matching TRBD2. V was clipped by 3 bases and J by 0 bases; unmatched bases: 5. The germline gives CDR1 GTSNPN, CDR2 SVGIG (reference sequence). This CDR3 has 15 residues. Here the CDR3 reads CAWSPLAGVSYEQYF. The CDR3 DNA reads as TGTGCCTGGAGCCCCCTAGCGGGAGTCTCCTACGAGCAGTACTTC.

The chain carries TRBV11-2 and TRBJ1-1; possible D gene TRBD1, 5 bases. V was trimmed by 5 bases and J by 0 bases, leaving 10 bases between them. Germline CDR1 SGHAT, CDR2 FQNNGV. The CDR3 spans 14 residues. This chain's CDR3 is CASSQGAMNTEAFF. In DNA form, the CDR3 reads TGTGCCAGCAGCCAGGGCGCCATGAACACTGAAGCTTTCTTT.

The chain carries TRBV6-5 and TRBJ2-7; D is possibly TRBD1 (6 bases). This CDR3 has 15 residues. Per germline, CDR1 MNHEY and CDR2 SVGAGI. Trimming stripped 4 bases from V and 9 bases from J, with 22 bases between. This CDR3 is CASSFTQGPERGQYF. DNA for the CDR3: TGTGCCAGCAGTTTCACACAGGGCCCCGAACGGGGGCAGTACTTC.

This clone was counted between two and nine times. The V and J genes are TRBV27 and TRBJ1-2; D might be TRBD1 (6 bases). CDR3 length: 13 residues. Germline V gives CDR1 MNHEY, CDR2 SMNVEV (reference sequence). V dropped 8 bases and J dropped 8 bases, with 18 bases sitting between them. The CDR3 region has the DNA TGTGCCAGCGGTCGACAGGAAGCGTCCGGCTACACCTTC. Translation: CASGRQEASGYTF.

The V call is TRBV24-1, the J call TRBJ1-2; D not resolved. This CDR3 contains 11 residues. CDR1 and CDR2 (germline): KGHDR, SFDVKD. The ends were cut back, 4 bases at V and 9 bases at J, with 8 bases in the middle. The CDR3 bases are TGTGCCACCAGTGACCACGAGAGCTACACCTTC. Translated, it gives CATSDHESYTF.

The gene calls are TRBV5-1 and TRBJ2-5; D is perhaps TRBD1 (6 bases). V was clipped by 4 bases and J by 0 bases, with 10 bases between them. CDR1 and CDR2 from the germline V gene are SGHRS and YFSETQ. This CDR3 has 14 residues. CDR3 residues: CASSDRDNQETQYF. The CDR3, as DNA: TGCGCCAGCAGCGACCGGGACAACCAAGAGACCCAGTACTTC.

A few counts support this clone. This chain joins TRBV7-9 and TRBJ2-1, with D unclear. CDR1 is SEHNR and CDR2 is FQNEAQ in the germline V gene (reference sequence). V was trimmed by 5 bases and J by 0 bases, leaving 8 bases between them. There are 14 residues in the CDR3. Here the CDR3 DNA reads TGTGCCAGCAGCGACATCAGCTCCTACAATGAGCAGTTCTTC. Its translation is CASSDISSYNEQFF.

The V and J genes are TRBV7-6 and TRBJ2-5, with 8 bases fitting TRBD2. The germline V gene has CDR1 SGHVS and CDR2 FNYEAQ. V lost 1 base, J lost 2 bases, and 6 bases stayed unmatched. The CDR3 loop spans 16 amino acids. In DNA, the CDR3 is TGTGCCAGCAGCTTAGGGGGACTAGTGGGGCAAGAGACCCAGTACTTC. Amino acids: CASSLGGLVGQETQYF. Complete variable domain (other parts from reference TRBV7-6 and TRBJ2-5): GAGVSQSPRYKVTKRGQDVALRCDPISGHVSLYWYRQALGQGPEFLTYFNYEAQQDKSGLPNDRFSAERPEGSISTLTIQRTEQRDSAMYRCASSLGGLVGQETQYFGPGTRLLVL.

V usage is TRBV3-1 (or the pseudogene TRBV3-2) and J usage is TRBJ2-7; TRBD1 might be the D (6 bases). The ends were cut back, 4 bases at V and 5 bases at J, with 12 bases in the middle. The CDR3 loop spans 13 amino acids. Germline CDR1 LGHDT, CDR2 YNNKEL (reference sequence). CDR3 bases: TGTGCCAGCAGCCCTGAAGGGGGTAACGAGCAGTACTTC. This sequence encodes CASSPEGGNEQYF.

The chain uses TRBV6-5 and TRBJ1-5; D is unresolved. This CDR3 region has 13 residues. The V end was cut by 6 bases, the J end by 4 bases, with 10 bases between. In germline, CDR1 is MNHEY, CDR2 SVGAGI. The CDR3 loop reads CASRPDLNQPQHF. The DNA of the CDR3 is TGTGCCAGCAGGCCAGATTTAAATCAGCCCCAGCATTTT.

CDR3 region: CASSYGTGGSYEQYF. The CDR3 DNA reads TGTGCCAGCAGTTACGGGACAGGGGGATCCTACGAGCAGTACTTC. The chain combines TRBV6-2 or TRBV6-3 with TRBJ2-7, with 11 bases matching TRBD1. The CDR3 covers 15 residues. Germline-derived CDR1 and CDR2 are MNHEY and SVGEGT. J lost 1 base, V lost 2 bases, and 1 base had no gene match.

The V and J genes are TRBV28 and TRBJ2-1; 9 nucleotides line up with TRBD1. The CDR3 consists of 15 residues. V shed 4 bases and J 5 bases; nucleotides not matched to a gene: 6. The germline CDR1 and CDR2 sequences are MDHEN and SYDVKM. CDR3 DNA: TGTGCCAGCAGTTCACAGGGGGCGGGAGACAATGAGCAGTTCTTC. This translates into CASSSQGAGDNEQFF.

The rearrangement links TRBV27 to TRBJ2-1; 12 bases line up with TRBD2. The CDR3 runs to 16 residues. Losses at the gene ends were 5 bases for V and 7 bases for J; bases not matched to a gene: 9. CDR1 MNHEY and CDR2 SMNVEV come from the germline V gene (reference sequence). CDR3: CASSNRLAGERNEQFF. Here the CDR3 DNA reads TGTGCCAGCAGTAACCGACTAGCGGGAGAGAGAAATGAGCAGTTCTTC.

The chain couples TRBV10-3 to TRBJ1-4; no firm D call. V was clipped by 2 bases and J by 0 bases, with 4 bases between them. The CDR3 has 14 amino acids. From germline, CDR1 is ENHRY and CDR2 SYGVKD. The CDR3, as DNA: TGTGCCATCAGTGAGCTTGCAACTAATGAAAAACTGTTTTTT. The encoded protein is CAISELATNEKLFF.

The chain recombines TRBV7-2 with TRBJ1-6; 10 nucleotides match TRBD1. The CDR3 is 16 residues long. CDR1 is SGHTA and CDR2 is FQGNSA in the germline V gene. V lost 1 base and J lost 7; bases outside the gene matches: 4. The CDR3 protein is CASSLGGGQGNSPLHF. The DNA of the CDR3 is TGTGCCAGCAGCTTAGGAGGGGGACAGGGGAATTCACCCCTCCACTTT. Full variable domain (missing parts from reference TRBV7-2 and TRBJ1-6): GAGVSQSPSNKVTEKGKDVELRCDPISGHTALYWYRQSLGQGLEFLIYFQGNSAPDKSGLPSDRFSAERTGGSVSTLTIQRTQQEDSAVYLCASSLGGGQGNSPLHFGNGTRLTVT.

The chain employs TRBV28 and TRBJ1-4, with 9 positions matching TRBD1. The CDR3 sequence is 16 residues long. V dropped 0 bases and J dropped 8; count of bases not matched to a gene: 7. Germline assignment: CDR1 MDHEN and CDR2 SYDVKM. The CDR3 region is CASSLWGQGAGEKLFF. The DNA for the CDR3 is TGTGCCAGCAGTTTATGGGGACAGGGAGCGGGGGAAAAACTGTTTTTT.

This chain links TRBV28 with TRBJ2-3; 7 bases match TRBD2. V shed 2 bases and J 1 base; nucleotides not matched to a gene: 3. CDR3 length equals 15 residues. Germline V lookup: CDR1 MDHEN, CDR2 SYDVKM. The CDR3 region has the DNA TGTGCCAGCAGTTTACCCCTAGCGGGCACAGATACGCAGTATTTT. Its translation is CASSLPLAGTDTQYF.

This rearrangement joins TRBV19 to TRBJ1-3; a weak D match, TRBD1 (5 bases). The CDR3 has 13 amino acids. V lost 4 bases, J lost 3 bases, and 7 bases lay in between. Per the germline V gene, CDR1 is LNHDA and CDR2 is SQIVND (reference sequence). DNA for the CDR3: TGTGCCAGTAGTACCGACAGTGGAAACACCATATATTTT. Its translation: CASSTDSGNTIYF.

The V call is TRBV20-1, the J call TRBJ2-7; maybe TRBD1 (5 bases). This CDR3 comprises 14 residues. Germline-derived CDR1 and CDR2 are DFQATT and SNEGSKA (reference sequence). The V end was cut by 3 bases, the J end by 4 bases, with 16 bases between. CDR3 in DNA: TGCAGTGCTAGTGGGCAGGGATTCTTGTACGAGCAGTACTTC. Protein sequence: CSASGQGFLYEQYF.

The chain employs TRBV7-2 and TRBJ1-6; D ambiguous. The CDR3 contains 14 residues. V gave up 1 base and J gave up 8 bases, with 9 bases separating them. Germline-derived CDR1 and CDR2 are SGHTA and FQGNSA. As DNA, the CDR3 is TGTGCCAGCAGCTTAGGCGGAGAGGATTCACCCCTCCACTTT. This translates into CASSLGGEDSPLHF. The whole variable domain, filled in from reference TRBV7-2 and TRBJ1-6, reads GAGVSQSPSNKVTEKGKDVELRCDPISGHTALYWYRQSLGQGLEFLIYFQGNSAPDKSGLPSDRFSAERTGGSVSTLTIQRTQQEDSAVYLCASSLGGEDSPLHFGNGTRLTVT.

The rearrangement joins TRBV27 to TRBJ2-7; 9 bases line up with TRBD1. After removal of 4 bases from V and 3 bases from J, the junction contained 7 bases not matched to a gene. The CDR3 runs 15 residues. CDR1 and CDR2 (germline): MNHEY, SMNVEV (reference sequence). CDR3 sequence (DNA): TGTGCCAGCAGTTGGACAGGGGCGAATCTCTACGAGCAGTACTTC. Amino acid sequence: CASSWTGANLYEQYF.

The chain is built from TRBV24-1 and TRBJ2-1; TRBD1 matches 8 bases. In germline, CDR1 is KGHDR, CDR2 SFDVKD. This CDR3 has 19 residues. J was trimmed by 0 bases and V by 3 bases; bases with no gene match: 12. This CDR3 reads CATSDPQGRQGSSYNEQFF. The CDR3 DNA is TGTGCCACCAGTGATCCCCAAGGAAGACAGGGGAGCTCCTACAATGAGCAGTTCTTC.

The chain joins TRBV25-1 to TRBJ2-3, with a weak D call TRBD2 (5 bases). Germline V lookup: CDR1 MGHDK, CDR2 SYGVNS. The CDR3 runs to 12 residues. Trimming left V 5 bases short and J 2 bases short, with 5 bases between. CDR3 nucleotide sequence: TGTGCCAGCAGTCTAGCCACAGATACGCAGTATTTT. This translates into CASSLATDTQYF.

This rearrangement joins TRBV28 to TRBJ2-7, with 8 bases identical to TRBD2. The CDR3 consists of 14 residues. Looked up from germline, CDR1 is MDHEN and CDR2 is SYDVKM. Trimming removed 6 bases from V and 6 bases from J; junction bases left unmatched: 10. The CDR3 here is CASRVPGGGGEQYF. CDR3 nucleotides: TGTGCCAGCAGGGTGCCCGGGGGGGGCGGCGAGCAGTACTTC.

The genes are TRBV6-6 and TRBJ2-7; TRBD1 matches 9 bases. V was clipped by 0 bases and J by 5 bases; unmatched bases: 8. Germline V lookup: CDR1 MNHNY, CDR2 SVGAGI (reference sequence). CDR3 length: 16 amino acids. The CDR3 bases are TGTGCCAGCAGTTACTCTTTAGGGACAGGGCGACACGAGCAGTACTTC. It yields the protein CASSYSLGTGRHEQYF.

The chain joins TRBV6-5 to TRBJ1-2; weak D call: TRBD1 (5 bases). V was shortened by 0 bases and J by 7 bases, with 12 bases between the two germline ends. Germline loops: CDR1 MNHEY, CDR2 SVGAGI. The CDR3 totals 14 residues. CDR3 sequence reads: CASSYSGRGPGYTF. The CDR3 coding sequence is TGTGCCAGCAGTTACTCGGGTAGGGGCCCTGGCTACACCTTC.

V usage is TRBV11-3 and J usage is TRBJ2-3, with 7 positions matching TRBD2. Trimming at V came to 3 bases and at J to 3 bases, leaving 21 bases not matched to a gene. The germline gives CDR1 SGHNT, CDR2 YENEEA. The CDR3 length is 20 residues. CDR3 DNA: TGTGCCAGCAGCTTCAAGGATTCAATATCCCAAGCGGGGCATACAGATACGCAGTATTTT. Translation: CASSFKDSISQAGHTDTQYF.

This sequence joins TRBV24-1 and TRBJ2-5; 12 bases are shared with TRBD1. The J segment lost 5 bases and the V segment lost 5 bases, leaving 8 bases of the junction unmatched. Germline CDR1 and CDR2: KGHDR and SFDVKD. The CDR3 is 16 residues long. This CDR3 reads CATSAAGTGGAETQYF. The CDR3 DNA reads TGTGCCACCAGTGCCGCCGGGACAGGGGGCGCGGAGACCCAGTACTTC.

The V gene is TRBV28, the J gene TRBJ2-1, with 7 positions matching TRBD1. This CDR3 has 14 amino acids. The V segment lost 6 bases and the J segment 8 bases; nucleotides outside the gene matches: 10. CDR1 is MDHEN and CDR2 is SYDVKM in the germline V gene. The CDR3 region is CASRDRGLLDEQFF. The CDR3 DNA is TGTGCCAGCAGAGATAGGGGGCTGTTAGATGAGCAGTTCTTC.

This chain joins TRBV18 and TRBJ2-7; 9 bases map to TRBD1. V lost 6 bases to trimming and J lost 2 bases; unmatched junction nucleotides: 8. This CDR3 contains 15 residues. CDR1 is KGHSH, CDR2 LQKENI, per germline. The CDR3, as DNA: TGTGCCAGCTCGGAGGGACAGGGTAAGGCCTACGAGCAGTACTTC. It specifies CASSEGQGKAYEQYF.